The 19 T cell receptor beta chains below all came from one sample that was sequenced in a study of PD-L1 blockade in urothelial cancer. Only in-frame clones appear in the TCRdb table, and some are missing; sequencing was by immunoSEQ multiplex PCR. The sample carries approximately 46,000 clones, roughly 87% recorded once. Sequencing was performed on PBMCs, taken around atezolizumab (anti-PD-L1) treatment. The receptor source for this set is a man aged 60-69 years with urothelial cancer.

The genes are TRBV2 and TRBJ2-5; 9 positions match TRBD2. This CDR3 has 17 amino acids. CDR1 and CDR2 from the germline V gene are SNHLY and FYNNEI. With 6 bases clipped from V and 5 bases from J, the junction kept 16 bases outside the gene matches. The CDR3 reads CASSASRLAVAGETQYF. The CDR3 nucleotides are TGTGCCAGCAGCGCTTCGAGACTAGCGGTCGCTGGGGAGACCCAGTACTTC.

V gene TRBV19 combines with J gene TRBJ2-5; possibly TRBD2 for D (5 bases). The CDR3 loop spans 14 amino acids. Germline CDR1 reads LNHDA; CDR2 reads SQIVND (reference sequence). Trimming took off 5 bases at V and 4 bases at J, with 14 bases between the two ends. CDR3 protein: CASSPPGLRETQYF. CDR3 sequence (DNA): TGTGCCAGTAGTCCTCCCGGACTGCGAGAGACCCAGTACTTC.

This chain uses TRBV30 with TRBJ1-3; D not resolved. The CDR3 is 11 residues long. Germline V lookup: CDR1 GTSNPN, CDR2 SVGIG (reference sequence). Trimming left V 8 bases short and J 4 bases short, with 9 bases between. Here the CDR3 DNA reads TGTGCCGGAGTCCAGGGAAACACCATATATTTT. This encodes CAGVQGNTIYF.

V is TRBV19 and J is TRBJ2-5; TRBD1 might be the D (6 bases). The V gene's germline CDR1 is LNHDA and CDR2 SQIVND (reference sequence). V lost 7 bases and J lost 0, with 12 bases in between. The CDR3 runs to 14 residues. The DNA of the CDR3 is TGTGCCAGTAAGCGGACAGCCGACCAAGAGACCCAGTACTTC. Its translation is CASKRTADQETQYF. The complete variable domain, with remaining parts taken from reference TRBV19 and TRBJ2-5, reads DGGITQSPKYLFRKEGQNVTLSCEQNLNHDAMYWYRQDPGQGLRLIYYSQIVNDFQKGDIAEGYSVSREKKESFPLTVTSAQKNPTAFYLCASKRTADQETQYFGPGTRLLVL.

For the CDR3, the DNA is TGTGCCAGCAGCTCGAGTGGTTTCGGGGAGCTGTTTTTT. The encoded protein is CASSSSGFGELFF. The chain recombines TRBV7-2 with TRBJ2-2; D is uncertain. CDR1 is SGHTA, CDR2 FQGNSA, per germline. V lost 4 bases, J lost 7 bases, and 10 bases lay in between. The CDR3 loop spans 13 amino acids.

The V and J genes are TRBV2 and TRBJ1-1, with D maybe TRBD1 (5 bases). The CDR3 loop spans 12 amino acids. V was cut by 11 bases and J by 4 bases, with 14 bases left in between. Germline-derived CDR1 and CDR2 are SNHLY and FYNNEI. The CDR3 DNA reads TGTGCCTCCGGGGGGAGAGGCACTGAAGCTTTCTTT. As protein: CASGGRGTEAFF. Looking up the rest from reference TRBV2 and TRBJ1-1 gives the full variable domain: EPEVTQTPSHQVTQMGQEVILRCVPISNHLYFYWYRQILGQKVEFLVSFYNNEISEKSEIFDDQFSVERPDGSNFTLKIRSTKLEDSAMYFCASGGRGTEAFFGQGTRLTVV.

The chain carries TRBV27 and TRBJ1-5, with D perhaps TRBD1 (6 bases). The CDR3 length is 18 residues. V was clipped by 6 bases and J by 0 bases, with 21 bases between them. The germline CDR1 and CDR2 sequences are MNHEY and SMNVEV (reference sequence). The CDR3 region has the DNA TGTGCCAGCAGCCCTACATTCGACAGGAAGCCTAGCAATCAGCCCCAGCATTTT. This encodes CASSPTFDRKPSNQPQHF.

This chain joins TRBV5-5 and TRBJ1-5; 11 bases align to TRBD1. The V gene's germline CDR1 is SGHKS and CDR2 YYEKEE (reference sequence). Trimming at V came to 4 bases and at J to 7 bases, leaving 4 bases not matched to a gene. The CDR3 sequence is 14 residues long. The CDR3 is CASSKGQGEQPQHF. CDR3 nucleotide sequence: TGTGCCAGCAGCAAGGGACAGGGGGAACAGCCCCAGCATTTT. The entire variable domain, with the rest obtained from reference TRBV5-5 and TRBJ1-5, is as follows: DAGVTQSPTHLIKTRGQQVTLRCSPISGHKSVSWYQQVLGQGPQFIFQYYEKEERGRGNFPDRFSARQFPNYSSELNVNALLLGDSALYLCASSKGQGEQPQHFGDGTRLSIL.

This chain uses TRBV19 with TRBJ2-2; a possible D gene is TRBD2 (5 bases). CDR1 is LNHDA and CDR2 is SQIVND in the germline V gene (reference sequence). V shed 11 bases and J shed 1 base, with 11 bases lying between them. The CDR3 has 13 residues. CDR3 nucleotides: TGTGCCGCCGGAGGTTTGAACACCGGGGAGCTGTTTTTT. The encoded protein is CAAGGLNTGELFF.

The rearrangement uses TRBV6-6 and TRBJ2-3; 8 bases fit TRBD1. Per germline, CDR1 MNHNY and CDR2 SVGAGI (reference sequence). The CDR3 consists of 15 residues. The junction had 7 bases not matched to a gene; V was cut back by 6 bases and J by 2 bases. The CDR3 coding sequence is TGTGCCAGCAGCCCCGGGACAGGACTCACAGATACGCAGTATTTT. Translating gives CASSPGTGLTDTQYF.

V gene TRBV13 combines with J gene TRBJ1-4; D may be TRBD1 (5 bases). Germline CDR1 PRHDT, CDR2 FYEKMQ (reference sequence). V lost 3 bases and J lost 11, with 19 bases in between. The CDR3 covers 15 residues. As DNA, the CDR3 is TGTGCCAGCAGCTTTAAGGGGTCTGGTCTGGAGAAACTGTTTTTT. This gives the protein CASSFKGSGLEKLFF.

The chain has TRBV11-2 and TRBJ2-5; 7 bases align to TRBD1. The germline CDR1 and CDR2 sequences are SGHAT and FQNNGV. The CDR3 consists of 15 residues. The V segment lost 3 bases and the J segment 4 bases; nucleotides outside the gene matches: 8. The DNA of the CDR3 is TGTGCCAGCAGCTTCCGAGGGACAGAGGGAGAGACCCAGTACTTC. Its translation: CASSFRGTEGETQYF.

V usage is TRBV5-4 and J usage is TRBJ2-5, with 10 nucleotides matching TRBD2. Germline CDR1 and CDR2: SGHNT and YYREEE (reference sequence). The CDR3 has 15 amino acids. V lost 0 bases and J lost 2; bases outside the gene matches: 1. The CDR3 DNA follows: TGTGCCAGCAGCTTGGTTAGCGGGAGGCAAGAGACCCAGTACTTC. It translates to CASSLVSGRQETQYF.

The CDR3 loop is CASSLVLAGGQETQYF. The CDR3 DNA follows: TGTGCCAGCAGCTTGGTCCTAGCGGGGGGGCAAGAGACCCAGTACTTC. The chain combines TRBV5-8 with TRBJ2-5; TRBD2 matches at 12 bases. V dropped 0 bases and J dropped 2; count of bases not matched to a gene: 2. Looked up from germline, CDR1 is SGHTS and CDR2 is YDEGEE. This CDR3 spans 16 amino acids.

The J gene is TRBJ2-6, the V gene TRBV18; 10 nucleotides match TRBD1. The CDR3 sequence is 17 residues long. The trim removed 5 bases at V and 1 base at J, leaving 5 bases unmatched. Germline V lookup: CDR1 KGHSH, CDR2 LQKENI. CDR3 DNA sequence: TGTGCCAGCTCAGAGGGACAGGGGTCGTCTGGGGCCAACGTCCTGACTTTC. Its translation is CASSEGQGSSGANVLTF.

The rearrangement uses TRBV6-4 and TRBJ2-3, with D tentatively TRBD1 (5 bases). Trimming shortened V by 3 bases and J by 7 bases, and 14 bases separated the two germline ends. This CDR3 comprises 14 residues. The germline V gene has CDR1 MRHNA and CDR2 SNTAGT. The CDR3 DNA sequence: TGTGCCAGCAGTGAGGAAGACAGTGGCTATACGCAGTATTTT. Translating gives CASSEEDSGYTQYF.

This clone was counted only a few times. The chain is built from TRBV28 and TRBJ1-6, with D perhaps TRBD1 (6 bases). V lost 8 bases and J lost 3, with 17 bases in between. This CDR3 is 16 amino acids long. CDR1 and CDR2 from the germline V gene are MDHEN and SYDVKM. The CDR3 DNA reads as TGTGCCAGCGTCTGGAGGGGGGGGTTCTATAATTCACCCCTCCACTTT. Its protein product is CASVWRGGFYNSPLHF.

The CDR3 DNA reads as TGCGCCAGCAGCCAAGGTCTAGCGGGGGGGCTCGGAAGCACAGATACGCAGTATTTT. Its translation is CASSQGLAGGLGSTDTQYF. V and J are TRBV4-1 and TRBJ2-3, with 12 positions matching TRBD2. From germline, CDR1 is MGHRA and CDR2 YSYEKL. With V trimmed by 1 base and J by 0 bases, 8 bases remained unmatched. The CDR3 runs 19 residues.

The chain couples TRBV11-2 to TRBJ2-1, with TRBD2 matching over 13 bases. The germline CDR1 and CDR2 sequences are SGHAT and FQNNGV. V trimming: 5 bases; J trimming: 10 bases; junction bases outside the gene matches: 8. The CDR3 is made up of 15 amino acids. The CDR3 is CASSPRTSGGQEQFF. The DNA for the CDR3 is TGTGCCAGCAGCCCTAGGACTAGCGGGGGTCAAGAGCAGTTCTTC. The full variable domain, with the rest looked up from reference TRBV11-2 and TRBJ2-1, is EAGVAQSPRYKIIEKRQSVAFWCNPISGHATLYWYQQILGQGPKLLIQFQNNGVVDDSQLPKDRFSAERLKGVDSTLKIQPAKLEDSAVYLCASSPRTSGGQEQFFGPGTRLTVL.